A single sample is the source of the 29 T cell receptor beta chains below, sequenced in a study of post-analysis software for immune sequencing data. Study-level findings and limits: Roughly five TRBV segments appeared more often in patients than in controls, and TRBV5-6, TRBV5-1 and TRBV20-1 were among these.

Their cognate antigens are unknown. Unique molecular identifiers were built into the TCR beta cDNA libraries. TCRdb independently ran MiXCR on the PCR reads; one entry per CDR3 protein. The sample has roughly 670,000 distinct CDR3 sequences; approximately 59% are singletons. The sequenced material came from blood. The receptors stem from a girl aged 2-10 years with multiple sclerosis.

The rearrangement links TRBV9 to TRBJ1-2, with 8 bases that match TRBD1. Trimming removed 3 bases from V and 5 bases from J; junction bases left unmatched: 6. Germline loops: CDR1 SGDLS, CDR2 YYNGEE. The CDR3 has 14 amino acids. The CDR3 reads CASSGRNRGYGYTF. The CDR3 DNA sequence: TGTGCCAGCAGCGGCCGGAACAGGGGGTATGGCTACACCTTC.

A remark on this clonotype: A read error may produce the germline difference seen at one junction end. This sequence joins TRBV7-7 and TRBJ2-1; unclear D gene. This CDR3 is built from 15 residues. Germline CDR1 is SSHAT and CDR2 is FNYEAQ (reference sequence). The CDR3 DNA reads as TGTGCTAGCAGCCCGACCTCGAGCTCCTACAATGAGCAGTTCTTC. Encoded protein: CASSPTSSSYNEQFF.

The chain recombines TRBV20-1 with TRBJ2-3, with D unclear. Per the germline V gene, CDR1 is DFQATT and CDR2 is SNEGSKA (reference sequence). The CDR3 length is 13 residues. Trimming cost V 3 bases and J 2 bases, with 9 bases left between them. The CDR3 here is CSASLEATDTQYF. In nucleotides, the CDR3 is TGCAGTGCTAGTCTAGAGGCCACAGATACGCAGTATTTT.

This clonotype has a handful of counts. The chain employs TRBV20-1 and TRBJ1-5; maybe TRBD1 (6 bases). In germline, CDR1 is DFQATT, CDR2 SNEGSKA (reference sequence). CDR3 length equals 14 residues. Trimming took 2 bases from V and 0 from J, leaving 8 bases between them. The CDR3 sequence: CSARQGNSNQPQHF. The CDR3 DNA follows: TGCAGTGCTAGACAGGGGAATAGCAATCAGCCCCAGCATTTT.

The rearrangement uses TRBV20-1 and TRBJ2-1; 8 positions agree with TRBD2. This CDR3 has 18 amino acids. The germline V gene encodes CDR1 DFQATT and CDR2 SNEGSKA (reference sequence). The V and J ends lost 0 bases and 7 bases, in that order; junction bases with no gene match: 17. Here the CDR3 reads CSARDVRSGSRVRNEQFF. For the CDR3, the DNA is TGCAGTGCTAGAGATGTGCGGAGCGGGAGCCGGGTAAGAAATGAGCAGTTCTTC.

The CDR3 DNA follows: TGTGCCAGCAGCCCAAACGGGGGCCCAGAGACCCAGTACTTC. This encodes CASSPNGGPETQYF. The chain is built from TRBV7-2 and TRBJ2-5, with D perhaps TRBD1 or TRBD2 (6 bases each). The CDR3 loop spans 14 amino acids. Deletions cut 5 bases from V and 4 bases from J, with 14 bases between. CDR1 is SGHTA and CDR2 is FQGNSA in the germline V gene.

Details on this clonotype: One end of the junction varies from germline; a read error may be responsible. The CDR3 coding sequence is TGTGCCAGCAGCCAAGTCGGGTCGGCGACTAGCACAGATGCGCAGTATTTT. It yields the protein CASSQVGSATSTDAQYF. V gene TRBV3-1 combines with J gene TRBJ2-3, with 7 nucleotides matching TRBD2. CDR1 and CDR2 from the germline V gene are LGHDT and YNNKEL (reference sequence). This CDR3 is 17 amino acids long.

The chain carries TRBV20-1 and TRBJ1-2; D gene unclear. Per the germline V gene, CDR1 is DFQATT and CDR2 is SNEGSKA (reference sequence). This CDR3 contains 12 residues. Trimming removed 2 bases from V and 13 bases from J, with 17 bases in between. CDR3 nucleotides: TGCAGTGCTAGACGACGGTCTTTCCTTCCCACCTTC. It translates to CSARRRSFLPTF.

This clonotype has more than one count but fewer than ten. This chain connects TRBV11-1 to TRBJ2-3; D remains unclear. CDR1 and CDR2 (germline): SGHAT, FQDESV (reference sequence). V was shortened by 2 bases and J by 2 bases, with 14 bases between the two germline ends. This CDR3 region has 16 residues. CDR3 in amino acids: CASSLLGRTTTDTQYF. The CDR3 DNA sequence: TGTGCCAGCAGCTTACTGGGCCGAACTACCACAGATACGCAGTATTTT.

The V and J genes are TRBV5-1 and TRBJ2-7; D remains unclear. There are 14 residues in the CDR3. Germline V CDR1 and CDR2: SGHRS, YFSETQ. The ends were cut back, 0 bases at V and 0 bases at J, with 7 bases in the middle. The CDR3 DNA reads TGCGCCAGCAGCTTGGATGGGGTCTCCTACGAGCAGTACTTC. Its protein product is CASSLDGVSYEQYF.

The V gene is TRBV20-1, the J gene TRBJ2-3; D is ambiguous. Deletions cut 6 bases from V and 5 bases from J, with 15 bases between. Germline CDR1 DFQATT, CDR2 SNEGSKA (reference sequence). CDR3 length: 13 residues. CDR3 sequence: CSALQGPKDTQYF. DNA of the CDR3: TGCAGTGCCCTCCAAGGACCTAAAGATACGCAGTATTTT.

On this clonotype itself: Relative to the germline gene, one junction end is altered; a read error may explain this. V gene TRBV3-1 combines with J gene TRBJ2-1; 13 bases are shared with TRBD2. The CDR3 has 20 amino acids. Germline CDR1 is LGHDT and CDR2 is YNNKEL (reference sequence). The CDR3 DNA follows: TGTGCCCGCAGCCAAGTAGGACTAGCGGGAGAGGTGGAGTATAGGAATGAGCAGTTCTTC. Amino acids: CARSQVGLAGEVEYRNEQFF.

This clonotype has a handful of counts. V gene TRBV29-1 combines with J gene TRBJ2-3; 11 positions agree with TRBD2. Germline V gene sequence: CDR1 SQVTM, CDR2 ANQGSEA. The CDR3 totals 14 residues. Unmatched junction bases numbered 5, after V lost 5 bases and J lost 4 bases. CDR3 protein: CSVTSGSSADTQYF. CDR3 nucleotide sequence: TGCAGCGTTACTAGCGGGAGTAGCGCAGATACGCAGTATTTT.

This clonotype was seen more than once but under ten times. The genes are TRBV7-9 and TRBJ2-7, with 7 positions matching TRBD1. Germline V gene data show CDR1 as SEHNR and CDR2 as FQNEAQ (reference sequence). The length of the CDR3 is 13 residues. V lost 5 bases, J lost 6 bases, and 7 bases stayed unmatched. CDR3 DNA sequence: TGTGCCAGCAGCGCCGCGACAGGGAGCGAGCAGTACTTC. Protein product: CASSAATGSEQYF.

J is TRBJ2-5 and V is TRBV21-1; no check of the table's D call, TRBD1, against the DNA was made. TRBV21-1 is described as a pseudogene. The CDR3 sequence is 14 residues long. The CDR3 DNA is TGTGCCAGCAGCAAAGGGACATATCAAGAGACCCAGTACTTC. The encoded protein is CASSKGTYQETQYF.

The genes are TRBV6-5 and TRBJ2-1; 12 nucleotides line up with TRBD2. From germline, CDR1 is MNHEY and CDR2 SVGAGI. The CDR3 contains 17 residues. J lost 4 bases, V lost 0 bases, and 4 bases had no gene match. CDR3 amino acids: CASSYSRTSGDYNEQFF. The DNA of the CDR3 is TGTGCCAGCAGTTACTCGAGGACTAGCGGGGATTACAATGAGCAGTTCTTC.

The chain links TRBV20-1 to TRBJ2-3; a possible D gene is TRBD2 (5 bases). The V gene lost 8 bases and the J gene lost 5 bases, with 14 bases spanning the gap. Germline values: CDR1 DFQATT, CDR2 SNEGSKA (reference sequence). This CDR3 spans 12 amino acids. This CDR3 is CSPSEGLDTQYF. Written as DNA, the CDR3 is TGCAGTCCCTCAGAGGGATTAGATACGCAGTATTTT.

The chain uses TRBV20-1 and TRBJ2-7, with a possible D match to TRBD2 (5 bases). Germline V CDR1 and CDR2: DFQATT, SNEGSKA (reference sequence). The CDR3 loop spans 14 amino acids. V was cut by 8 bases and J by 0 bases, with 17 bases left in between. The CDR3 region is CSPAPSGDSYEQYF. In DNA form, the CDR3 reads TGCAGTCCGGCTCCTTCCGGGGACTCCTACGAGCAGTACTTC.

This clonotype has only a few counts. The rearrangement joins TRBV7-2 to TRBJ2-3; 7 nucleotides line up with TRBD2. CDR1 is SGHTA, CDR2 FQGNSA, per germline. Germline trimming cut 2 bases from V and 2 bases from J; bases unmatched to any gene: 4. The CDR3 extends over 15 amino acids. The CDR3 region is CASSLPSGHTDTQYF. The CDR3 bases are TGTGCCAGCAGCTTACCTAGCGGACACACAGATACGCAGTATTTT.

The genes are TRBV5-1 and TRBJ2-5, with D unresolved. The V gene lost 0 bases and the J gene lost 2 bases, with 11 bases spanning the gap. The length of the CDR3 is 15 residues. Germline V CDR1 and CDR2: SGHRS, YFSETQ. The CDR3 protein is CASSLGHLSQETQYF. The CDR3 DNA reads as TGCGCCAGCAGCTTGGGACATCTCTCGCAAGAGACCCAGTACTTC.

The genes are TRBV29-1 and TRBJ2-6; D not resolved. The V and J ends lost 4 bases and 0 bases respectively, with 13 bases between them. This CDR3 has 16 amino acids. The V gene's germline CDR1 is SQVTM and CDR2 ANQGSEA. The CDR3 loop reads CSVGFAASSGANVLTF. The CDR3 DNA reads as TGCAGCGTTGGGTTCGCAGCCAGCTCTGGGGCCAACGTCCTGACTTTC.

This clonotype showed up just a few times. This sequence joins TRBV7-9 and TRBJ2-1; no firm D call. V was trimmed by 0 bases and J by 11 bases, leaving 5 bases between them. This CDR3 comprises 11 residues. Per germline, CDR1 SEHNR and CDR2 FQNEAQ (reference sequence). The CDR3, as DNA: TGTGCCAGCAGCTTAGCAGACCAGCAGTTCTTC. Translation: CASSLADQQFF.

In this sample, this clonotype turned up a few times. The rearrangement links TRBV12-3 or TRBV12-4 to TRBJ2-1; D may be TRBD1 or TRBD2 (5 bases each). V shed 5 bases and J shed 10 bases, with 15 bases lying between them. The CDR3 extends over 13 amino acids. CDR3 DNA sequence: TGTGCCAGCAGTAGTCCGGGACCCCCGGAGCAGTTCTTC. Amino acid sequence: CASSSPGPPEQFF.

DNA of the CDR3: TGTGCCAGCAGCGCGGGACGTACCGATGAGCAGTTCTTC. This gives the protein CASSAGRTDEQFF. The V gene is TRBV9, the J gene TRBJ2-1, with D tentatively TRBD1 or TRBD2 (5 bases each). The CDR3 has 13 amino acids. Germline-derived CDR1 and CDR2 are SGDLS and YYNGEE. V was clipped by 3 bases and J by 8 bases, with 12 bases between them.

The chain links TRBV5-1 to TRBJ2-7; TRBD2 matches at 7 bases. The CDR3 extends over 15 amino acids. J lost 12 bases, V lost 0 bases, and 15 bases had no gene match. Germline V CDR1 and CDR2: SGHRS, YFSETQ. The CDR3 DNA is TGCGCCAGCAGCTTGGAAGTACCTACAGGCGGGAGAGGGTACTTC. This codes for CASSLEVPTGGRGYF.

This chain links TRBV15 with TRBJ2-5; 10 bases align to TRBD1. The CDR3 spans 17 residues. Germline trimming cut 3 bases from V and 7 bases from J; bases unmatched to any gene: 14. CDR1 LNHNV and CDR2 YYDKDF come from the germline V gene (reference sequence). The chain's CDR3 is CATSSPLGQGRRATQYF. In DNA form, the CDR3 reads TGTGCCACCAGCAGCCCCCTGGGACAGGGGAGACGTGCGACCCAGTACTTC.

The rearrangement links TRBV6-5 to TRBJ2-1; 8 bases match TRBD1. V trimming: 0 bases; J trimming: 9 bases; junction bases outside the gene matches: 7. The CDR3 spans 15 residues. Germline V lookup: CDR1 MNHEY, CDR2 SVGAGI. As DNA, the CDR3 is TGTGCCAGCAGTTACTCGACCAGGGGGCGAGGTGAGCAGTTCTTC. Translating gives CASSYSTRGRGEQFF.

The genes are TRBV5-5 and TRBJ1-2; 10 bases align to TRBD1. This CDR3 comprises 17 residues. Trimming took 3 bases from V and 8 from J; bases not matched to a gene: 16. CDR1 and CDR2 (germline): SGHKS, YYEKEE (reference sequence). The CDR3 bases are TGTGCCAGCAGCTACGGGACAGGGGATTTGGTAATGGACGGCTACACCTTC. Protein sequence: CASSYGTGDLVMDGYTF.

This clonotype showed up just a few times. This chain connects TRBV20-1 to TRBJ2-3; 11 bases agree with TRBD2. The CDR3 totals 13 residues. J gave up 10 bases and V 5 bases, and 8 bases lay outside the gene matches. In germline, CDR1 is DFQATT, CDR2 SNEGSKA (reference sequence). The CDR3 DNA reads TGCAGTGCTCTGACTAGCGGGGTTGAGGCGCAGTATTTT. Amino acid sequence: CSALTSGVEAQYF.